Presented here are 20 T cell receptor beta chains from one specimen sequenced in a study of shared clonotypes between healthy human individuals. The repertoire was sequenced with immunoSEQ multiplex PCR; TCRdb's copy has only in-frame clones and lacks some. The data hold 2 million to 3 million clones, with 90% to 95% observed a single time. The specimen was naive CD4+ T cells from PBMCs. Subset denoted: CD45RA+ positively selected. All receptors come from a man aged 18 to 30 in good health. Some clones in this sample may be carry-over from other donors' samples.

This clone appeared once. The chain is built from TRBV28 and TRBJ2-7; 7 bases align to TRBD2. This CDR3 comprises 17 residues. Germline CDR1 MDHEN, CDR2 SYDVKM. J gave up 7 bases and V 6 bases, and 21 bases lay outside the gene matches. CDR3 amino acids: CASSPPSLLAHAGEQYF. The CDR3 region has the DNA TGTGCCAGCAGCCCCCCTTCTCTACTAGCGCACGCCGGAGAGCAGTACTTC.

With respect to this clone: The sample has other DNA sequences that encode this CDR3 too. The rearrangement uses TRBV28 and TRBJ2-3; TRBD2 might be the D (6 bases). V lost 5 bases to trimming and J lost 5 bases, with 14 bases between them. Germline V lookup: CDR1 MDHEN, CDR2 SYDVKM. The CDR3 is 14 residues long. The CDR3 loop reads CASSTGGQVDTQYF. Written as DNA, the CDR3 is TGTGCCAGCAGTACCGGAGGGCAGGTAGATACGCAGTATTTT.

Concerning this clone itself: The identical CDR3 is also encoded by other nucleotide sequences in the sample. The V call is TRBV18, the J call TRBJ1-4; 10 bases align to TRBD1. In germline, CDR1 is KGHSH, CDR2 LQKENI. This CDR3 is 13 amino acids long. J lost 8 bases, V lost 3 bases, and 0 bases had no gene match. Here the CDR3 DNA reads TGTGCCAGCTCACCGGACAGGGGGGAAAAACTGTTTTTT. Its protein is CASSPDRGEKLFF.

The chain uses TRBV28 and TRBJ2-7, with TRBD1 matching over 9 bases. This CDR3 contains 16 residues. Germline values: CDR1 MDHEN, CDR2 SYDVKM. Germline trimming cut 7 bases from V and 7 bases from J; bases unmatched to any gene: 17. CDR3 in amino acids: CASTPGGGTGFAEQYF. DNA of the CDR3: TGTGCCAGCACCCCGGGGGGTGGGACAGGGTTCGCAGAGCAGTACTTC.

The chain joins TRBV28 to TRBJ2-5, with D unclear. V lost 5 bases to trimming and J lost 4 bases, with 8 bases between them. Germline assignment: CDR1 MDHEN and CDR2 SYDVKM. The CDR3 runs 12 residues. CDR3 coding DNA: TGTGCCAGCAGTATACGGAGAGAGACCCAGTACTTC. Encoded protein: CASSIRRETQYF. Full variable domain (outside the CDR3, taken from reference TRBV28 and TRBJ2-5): DVKVTQSSRYLVKRTGEKVFLECVQDMDHENMFWYRQDPGLGLRLIYFSYDVKMKEKGDIPEGYSVSREKKERFSLILESASTNQTSMYLCASSIRRETQYFGPGTRLLVL.

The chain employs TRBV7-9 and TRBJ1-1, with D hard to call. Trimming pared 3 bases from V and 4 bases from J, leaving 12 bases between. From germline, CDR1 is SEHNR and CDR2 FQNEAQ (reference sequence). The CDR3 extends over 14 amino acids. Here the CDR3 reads CASSFGQAGTEAFF. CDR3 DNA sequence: TGTGCCAGCAGCTTCGGCCAGGCGGGCACTGAAGCTTTCTTT. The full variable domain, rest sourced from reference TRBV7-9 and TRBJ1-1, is DTGVSQNPRHKITKRGQNVTFRCDPISEHNRLYWYRQTLGQGPEFLTYFQNEAQLEKSRLLSDRFSAERPKGSFSTLEIQRTEQGDSAMYLCASSFGQAGTEAFFGQGTRLTVV.

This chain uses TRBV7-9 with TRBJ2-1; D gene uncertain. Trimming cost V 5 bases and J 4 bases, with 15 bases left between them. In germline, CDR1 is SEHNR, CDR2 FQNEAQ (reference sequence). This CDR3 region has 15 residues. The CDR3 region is CASSGGRGFYNEQFF. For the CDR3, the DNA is TGTGCCAGCAGCGGCGGACGCGGATTTTACAATGAGCAGTTCTTC.

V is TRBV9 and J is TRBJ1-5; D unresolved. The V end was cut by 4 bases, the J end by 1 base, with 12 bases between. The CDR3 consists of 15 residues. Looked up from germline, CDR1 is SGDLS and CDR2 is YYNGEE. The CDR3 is CASSQAPGSNQPQHF. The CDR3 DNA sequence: TGTGCCAGCAGCCAAGCCCCGGGGAGCAATCAGCCCCAGCATTTT.

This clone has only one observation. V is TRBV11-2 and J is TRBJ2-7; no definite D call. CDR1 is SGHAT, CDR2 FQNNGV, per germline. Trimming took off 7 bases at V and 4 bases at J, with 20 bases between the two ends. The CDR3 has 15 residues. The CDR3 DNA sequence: TGTGCCAGCACCCGCGGAACAGATCATCTATACGAGCAGTACTTC. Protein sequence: CASTRGTDHLYEQYF.

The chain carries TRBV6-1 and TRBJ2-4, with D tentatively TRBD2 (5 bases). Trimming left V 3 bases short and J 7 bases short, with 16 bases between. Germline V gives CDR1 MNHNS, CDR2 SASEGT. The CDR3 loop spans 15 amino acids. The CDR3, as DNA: TGTGCCAGCAGTGATTCCTATACTAGATCCAACATTCAGTACTTC. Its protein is CASSDSYTRSNIQYF.

The CDR3 region is CASGPGALGAYNEQFF. The CDR3 DNA reads TGTGCCAGCGGACCAGGGGCACTAGGGGCCTACAATGAGCAGTTCTTC. The rearrangement joins TRBV28 to TRBJ2-1, with a weak D call TRBD1 (6 bases). V lost 8 bases to trimming and J lost 2 bases, with 19 bases between them. This CDR3 contains 16 residues. The V gene's germline CDR1 is MDHEN and CDR2 SYDVKM.

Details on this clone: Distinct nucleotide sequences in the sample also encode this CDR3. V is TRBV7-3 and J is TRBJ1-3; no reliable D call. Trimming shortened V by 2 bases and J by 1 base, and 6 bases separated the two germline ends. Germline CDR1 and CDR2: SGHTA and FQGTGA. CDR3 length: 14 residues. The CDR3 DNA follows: TGTGCCAGCAGCTTAGGCGTTTCTGGAAACACCATATATTTT. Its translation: CASSLGVSGNTIYF.

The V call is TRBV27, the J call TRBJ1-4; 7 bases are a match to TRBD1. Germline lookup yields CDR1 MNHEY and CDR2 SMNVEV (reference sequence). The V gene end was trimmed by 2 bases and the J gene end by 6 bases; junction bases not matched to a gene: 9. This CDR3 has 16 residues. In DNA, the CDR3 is TGTGCCAGCAGTTTAGACAGGGCGACGTCTTATGAAAAACTGTTTTTT. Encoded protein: CASSLDRATSYEKLFF.

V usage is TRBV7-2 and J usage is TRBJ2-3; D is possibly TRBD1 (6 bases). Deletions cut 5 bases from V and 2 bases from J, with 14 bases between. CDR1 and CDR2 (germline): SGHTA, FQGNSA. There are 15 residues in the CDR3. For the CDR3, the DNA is TGTGCCAGCAGCCCGCAGACAGGACCCACAGATACGCAGTATTTT. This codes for CASSPQTGPTDTQYF.

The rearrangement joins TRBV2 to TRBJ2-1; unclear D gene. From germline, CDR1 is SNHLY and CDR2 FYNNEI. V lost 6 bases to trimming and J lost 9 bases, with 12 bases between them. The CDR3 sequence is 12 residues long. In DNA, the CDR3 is TGTGCCAGCAGGGACCGAGATCCTGAGCAGTTCTTC. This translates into CASRDRDPEQFF. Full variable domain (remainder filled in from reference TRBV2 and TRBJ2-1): EPEVTQTPSHQVTQMGQEVILRCVPISNHLYFYWYRQILGQKVEFLVSFYNNEISEKSEIFDDQFSVERPDGSNFTLKIRSTKLEDSAMYFCASRDRDPEQFFGPGTRLTVL.

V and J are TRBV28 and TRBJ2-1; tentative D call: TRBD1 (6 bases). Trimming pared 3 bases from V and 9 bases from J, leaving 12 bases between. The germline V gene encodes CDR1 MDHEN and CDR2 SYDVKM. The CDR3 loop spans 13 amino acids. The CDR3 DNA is TGTGCCAGCAGTTTTTCCTCAGGGGTTGAGCAGTTCTTC. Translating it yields CASSFSSGVEQFF.

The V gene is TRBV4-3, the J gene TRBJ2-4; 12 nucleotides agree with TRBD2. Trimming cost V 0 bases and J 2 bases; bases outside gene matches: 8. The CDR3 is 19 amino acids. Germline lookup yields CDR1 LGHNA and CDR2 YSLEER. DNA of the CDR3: TGCGCCAGCAGCCAAGAATCTAGCGGGAGGGCCGGGTCCAAAAACATTCAGTACTTC. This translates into CASSQESSGRAGSKNIQYF.

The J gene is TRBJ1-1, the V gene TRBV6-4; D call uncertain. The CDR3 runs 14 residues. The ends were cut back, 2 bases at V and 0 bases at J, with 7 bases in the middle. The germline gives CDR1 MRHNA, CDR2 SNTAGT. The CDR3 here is CASSDSSLNTEAFF. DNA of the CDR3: TGTGCCAGCAGTGACAGTAGCTTGAACACTGAAGCTTTCTTT.

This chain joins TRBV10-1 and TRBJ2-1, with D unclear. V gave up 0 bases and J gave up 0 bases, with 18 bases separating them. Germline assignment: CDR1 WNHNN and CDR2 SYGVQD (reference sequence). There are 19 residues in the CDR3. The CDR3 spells CASSESIWLPSTSYNEQFF. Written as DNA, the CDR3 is TGCGCCAGCAGTGAGTCGATTTGGCTCCCCTCGACCTCCTACAATGAGCAGTTCTTC.

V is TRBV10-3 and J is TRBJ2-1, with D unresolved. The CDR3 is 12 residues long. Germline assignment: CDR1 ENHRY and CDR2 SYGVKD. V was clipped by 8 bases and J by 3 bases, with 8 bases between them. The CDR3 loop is CAIQRNYNEQFF. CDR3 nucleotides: TGTGCCATCCAACGCAACTACAATGAGCAGTTCTTC.